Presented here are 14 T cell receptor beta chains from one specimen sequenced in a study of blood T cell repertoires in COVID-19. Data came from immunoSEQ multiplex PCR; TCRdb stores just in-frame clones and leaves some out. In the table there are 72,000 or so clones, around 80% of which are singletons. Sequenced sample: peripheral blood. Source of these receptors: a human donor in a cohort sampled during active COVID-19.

The CDR3 nucleotides are TGTGCCAGCATACCCGACTCCGGCTCGGGTCAGCCCCAGCATTTT. Translating it yields CASIPDSGSGQPQHF. The V and J genes are TRBV5-8 and TRBJ1-5; no reliable D call. The germline gives CDR1 SGHTS, CDR2 YDEGEE. The length of the CDR3 is 15 residues. V was shortened by 6 bases and J by 6 bases, with 19 bases between the two germline ends. The full variable domain, with the rest looked up from reference TRBV5-8 and TRBJ1-5, is EAGVTQSPTHLIKTRGQQATLRCSPISGHTSVYWYQQALGLGLQFLLWYDEGEERNRGNFPPRFSGRQFPNYSSELNVNALELEDSALYLCASIPDSGSGQPQHFGDGTRLSIL.

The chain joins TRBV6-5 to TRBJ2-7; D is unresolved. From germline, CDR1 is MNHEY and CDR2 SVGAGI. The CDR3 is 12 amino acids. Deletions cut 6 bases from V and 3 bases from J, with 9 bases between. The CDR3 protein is CASSSTYYEQYF. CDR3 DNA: TGTGCCAGCAGCTCGACTTACTACGAGCAGTACTTC.

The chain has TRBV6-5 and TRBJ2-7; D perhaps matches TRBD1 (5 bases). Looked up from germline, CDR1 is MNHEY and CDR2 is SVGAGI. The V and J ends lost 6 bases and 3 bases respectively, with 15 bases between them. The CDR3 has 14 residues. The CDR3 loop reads CASSKQVANYEQYF. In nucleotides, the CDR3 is TGTGCCAGCAGCAAACAGGTAGCAAACTACGAGCAGTACTTC.

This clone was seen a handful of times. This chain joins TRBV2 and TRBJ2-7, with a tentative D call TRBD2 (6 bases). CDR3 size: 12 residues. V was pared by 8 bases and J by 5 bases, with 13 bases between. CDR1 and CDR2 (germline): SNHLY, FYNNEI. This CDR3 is CASLTRVDEQYF. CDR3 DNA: TGTGCCAGCCTGACTAGGGTCGACGAGCAGTACTTC.

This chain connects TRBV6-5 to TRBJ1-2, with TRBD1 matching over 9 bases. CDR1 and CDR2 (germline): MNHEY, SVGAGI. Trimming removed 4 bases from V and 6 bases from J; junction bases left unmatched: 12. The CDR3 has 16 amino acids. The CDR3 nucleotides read TGTGCCAGCAGTTCTGTCCCGGGACAGGGAACTCATGGCTACACCTTC. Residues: CASSSVPGQGTHGYTF.

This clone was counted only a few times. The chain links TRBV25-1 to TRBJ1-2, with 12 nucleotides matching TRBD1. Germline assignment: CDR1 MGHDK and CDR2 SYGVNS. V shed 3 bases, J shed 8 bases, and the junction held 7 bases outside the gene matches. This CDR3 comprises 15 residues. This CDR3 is CASSEKGQGAWGYTF. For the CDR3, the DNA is TGTGCCAGCAGTGAGAAGGGACAGGGGGCGTGGGGCTACACCTTC.

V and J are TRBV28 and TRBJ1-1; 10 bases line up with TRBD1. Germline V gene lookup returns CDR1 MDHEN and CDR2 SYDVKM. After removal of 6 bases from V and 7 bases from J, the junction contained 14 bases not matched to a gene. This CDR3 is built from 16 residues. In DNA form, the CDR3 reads TGTGCCAGCAGGCCAGCAGACAGGGGGCTATACAGTGAAGCTTTCTTT. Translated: CASRPADRGLYSEAFF.

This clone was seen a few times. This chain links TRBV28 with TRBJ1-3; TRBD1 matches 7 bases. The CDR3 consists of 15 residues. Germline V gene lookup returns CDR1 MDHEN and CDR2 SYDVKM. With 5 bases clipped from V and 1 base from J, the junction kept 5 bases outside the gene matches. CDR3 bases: TGTGCCAGCAGTACTTACAGGGGTTCTGGAAACACCATATATTTT. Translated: CASSTYRGSGNTIYF.

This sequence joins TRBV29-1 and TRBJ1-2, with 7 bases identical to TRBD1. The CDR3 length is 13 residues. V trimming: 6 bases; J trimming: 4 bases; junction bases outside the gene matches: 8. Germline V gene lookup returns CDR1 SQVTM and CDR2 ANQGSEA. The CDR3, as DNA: TGCAGCGTCGGTCCCGGGACAGCCTATGGCTACACCTTC. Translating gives CSVGPGTAYGYTF.

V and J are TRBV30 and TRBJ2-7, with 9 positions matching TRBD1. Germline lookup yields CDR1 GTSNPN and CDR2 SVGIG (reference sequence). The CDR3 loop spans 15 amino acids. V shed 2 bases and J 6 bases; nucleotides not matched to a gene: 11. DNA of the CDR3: TGTGCCTGGAGTACCATGGGACAGGGTGCGAGCGAGCAGTACTTC. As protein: CAWSTMGQGASEQYF.

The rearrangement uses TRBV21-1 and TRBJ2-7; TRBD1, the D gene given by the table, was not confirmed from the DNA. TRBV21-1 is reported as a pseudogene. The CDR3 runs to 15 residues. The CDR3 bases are TGTGCCAGCAGCAACTCAGGGCCCGTTTTTGCGAAGCAGTACTTC. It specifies CASSNSGPVFAKQYF.

Here the CDR3 reads CASSRGQLTFSSGANVLTF. The CDR3 DNA follows: TGTGCCAGCTCACGGGGACAGTTAACCTTTAGCTCTGGGGCCAACGTCCTGACTTTC. The chain links TRBV18 to TRBJ2-6; 7 bases agree with TRBD1. CDR3 length equals 19 residues. After removal of 4 bases from V and 0 bases from J, the junction contained 12 bases not matched to a gene. CDR1 and CDR2 (germline): KGHSH, LQKENI.

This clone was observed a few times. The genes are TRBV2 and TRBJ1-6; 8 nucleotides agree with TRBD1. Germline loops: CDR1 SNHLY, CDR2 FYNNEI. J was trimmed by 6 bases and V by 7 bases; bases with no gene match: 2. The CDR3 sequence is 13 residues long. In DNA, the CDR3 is TGTGCCAGCAAGACAGGGGCTAATTCACCCCTCCACTTT. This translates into CASKTGANSPLHF.

The CDR3 DNA reads TGCGCCAGCAGCTTGATGCGGAACACTGAAGCTTTCTTT. Amino acid sequence: CASSLMRNTEAFF. J is TRBJ1-1 and V is TRBV5-1; D not certain. In germline, CDR1 is SGHRS, CDR2 YFSETQ. The V gene lost 1 base and the J gene lost 1 base, with 5 bases spanning the gap. The CDR3 runs 13 residues.